The rows below give T cell receptor beta chains drawn from one sample of a study of beta chain features in type 1 diabetes. Clones were sequenced by immunoSEQ multiplex PCR, and TCRdb holds only the in-frame ones, with some missing. The sample consists of about 130,000 clones, roughly 10% of them appearing once. Sequenced: central memory CD4+ T cells from blood. The receptors originated from a man younger than 45 with type 1 diabetes. The CDR3 runs from the conserved cysteine through the conserved F or W. A D gene is named only where the DNA matches it firmly. Part of the rows lack a size; the others show once, few, many or a class for expanded clones.

D: TRBD1
J: TRBJ1-6
size: few
V: TRBV19
CDR3: CASKGQGNSPLHF
DNA: TGTGCCAGTAAAGGACAGGGGAATTCACCCCTCCACTTT

D: NA
J: TRBJ2-2
size: few
V: TRBV5-4
CDR3: CASSSFDTGELFF
DNA: TGTGCCAGCAGCTCATTTGACACCGGGGAGCTGTTTTTT

D: TRBD1
J: TRBJ2-3
size: NA
V: TRBV6-5
CDR3: CASSLQGGTDTQYF
DNA: TGTGCCAGCAGTTTACAGGGGGGCACAGATACGCAGTATTTT

D: TRBD1
J: TRBJ2-7
size: many
V: TRBV4-3
CDR3: CASSQGDRGSEQYF
DNA: TGCGCCAGCAGCCAAGGGGACAGGGGCAGCGAGCAGTACTTC

D: NA
J: TRBJ1-2
size: NA
V: TRBV2
CDR3: CASMEQGANYGYTF
DNA: TGTGCCAGCATGGAACAGGGAGCTAACTATGGCTACACCTTC

D: NA
J: TRBJ2-7
size: NA
V: TRBV20-1
CDR3: CSAEHDYEQYF
DNA: TGCAGTGCCGAACATGACTACGAGCAGTACTTC

D: TRBD2
J: TRBJ2-2
size: few
V: TRBV10-3
CDR3: CAISETSGGSGGELFF
DNA: TGTGCCATCAGTGAGACTAGCGGGGGCTCCGGCGGGGAGCTGTTTTTT

D: NA
J: TRBJ1-2
size: few
V: TRBV11-2
CDR3: CASSLPGGANYGYTF
DNA: TGTGCCAGCAGCCTTCCGGGGGGCGCTAACTATGGCTACACCTTC

D: TRBD2
J: TRBJ2-1
size: few
V: TRBV2
CDR3: CASSSWGGNEQFF
DNA: TGTGCCAGCAGCTCTTGGGGGGGCAATGAGCAGTTCTTC

D: TRBD1
J: TRBJ1-6
size: NA
V: TRBV2
CDR3: CASSSPGQGFSLHF
DNA: TGTGCCAGCAGTTCACCGGGACAGGGTTTTTCCCTCCACTTT

D: NA
J: TRBJ2-5
size: NA
V: TRBV29-1
CDR3: CSVRTGNSETQYF
DNA: TGCAGCGTCAGAACAGGGAATAGCGAGACCCAGTACTTC

D: NA
J: TRBJ1-2
size: NA
V: TRBV5-4
CDR3: CASSHGTSNNYGYTF
DNA: TGTGCCAGCAGCCACGGGACATCGAATAACTATGGCTACACCTTC

D: TRBD2
J: TRBJ2-1
size: NA
V: TRBV14
CDR3: CASSQVAGVRGTSGGINEQFF
DNA: TGTGCCAGCAGCCAAGTAGCGGGGGTTCGCGGGACTAGCGGGGGGATCAATGAGCAGTTCTTC

D: NA
J: TRBJ1-1
size: NA
V: TRBV18
CDR3: CASSPRRQFMNTEAFF
DNA: TGTGCCAGCTCACCGCGCCGACAGTTTATGAACACTGAAGCTTTCTTT

D: TRBD1
J: TRBJ1-5
size: few
V: TRBV6-1
CDR3: CASRPTGMEQPQHF
DNA: TGTGCCAGCAGGCCGACAGGGATGGAGCAGCCCCAGCATTTT

D: TRBD2
J: TRBJ2-5
size: few
V: TRBV2
CDR3: CATSISGGLQETQYF
DNA: TGTGCCACATCCATTAGCGGGGGGCTTCAAGAGACCCAGTACTTC

D: NA
J: TRBJ2-7
size: few
V: TRBV4-2
CDR3: CASSLASGQSYEQYF
DNA: TGTGCCAGCAGCCTAGCCAGTGGACAGTCCTACGAGCAGTACTTC

D: NA
J: TRBJ1-2
size: few
V: TRBV29-1
CDR3: CSASGNYGYTF
DNA: TGCAGCGCTTCGGGTAACTATGGCTACACCTTC